The 2 T cell receptor beta chains below come from one sample, sequenced in a study of shared clonotypes between healthy human individuals. Sequencing used immunoSEQ multiplex PCR; TCRdb keeps in-frame clones, though not all of them. The profile shows 2.3 million or so clones, 93% of them singletons. The specimen was naive CD4+ T cells from PBMCs. Regarding subset: CD45RA+ positively selected. Every receptor here comes from a man in his late teens or twenties in good health. Some clones in this sample may be carry-over from other donors' samples.

V and J are TRBV5-1 and TRBJ2-7; tentatively, D is TRBD1 (6 bases). V lost 1 base, J lost 1 base, and 18 bases lay in between. The CDR3 has 17 residues. Germline V gene data show CDR1 as SGHRS and CDR2 as YFSETQ. CDR3 region: CASSLRTANSPSYEQYF. For the CDR3, the DNA is TGCGCCAGCAGCTTGAGGACAGCAAACTCTCCTTCCTACGAGCAGTACTTC.

The rearrangement uses TRBV28 and TRBJ2-7; TRBD1 matches at 7 bases. The CDR3 length is 16 residues. From germline, CDR1 is MDHEN and CDR2 SYDVKM. V gave up 4 bases and J gave up 2 bases; unmatched junction bases: 11. CDR3 coding DNA: TGTGCCAGCAGTTGGAGGCCCTACAGGGGACCCTACGAGCAGTACTTC. This translates into CASSWRPYRGPYEQYF.